These 12 T cell receptor beta chains share one sample of origin, sequenced in a study of cytomegalovirus exposure and HLA in healthy donors. The PCR contained 60 Vbeta and 13 Jbeta primers. Sequencing used immunoSEQ multiplex PCR; TCRdb keeps in-frame clones, though not all of them. The repertoire consists of roughly 170,000 clones, with 75% to 90% occurring once and the leading ten covering 0.5% to 0.8%. The sample comprised PBMCs. These TCRs come from a boy aged 10-17 years in good health and CMV-seronegative.

The rearrangement joins TRBV9 to TRBJ2-7; perhaps TRBD1 as D (5 bases). The V end was cut by 2 bases, the J end by 2 bases, with 14 bases between. Germline CDR1 reads SGDLS; CDR2 reads YYNGEE. The CDR3 is 15 amino acids. The CDR3 here is CASSVGHHETYEQYF. The CDR3 bases are TGTGCCAGCAGCGTTGGACACCACGAAACCTACGAGCAGTACTTC.

This clone came up a few times. Additional DNA sequences in this sample encode the identical CDR3. The chain has TRBV6-5 and TRBJ2-2, with D tentatively TRBD1 (6 bases). CDR1 MNHEY and CDR2 SVGAGI come from the germline V gene. CDR3 size: 14 residues. The V and J ends lost 5 bases and 3 bases respectively, with 10 bases between them. The CDR3 bases are TGTGCCAGCAGTCGGACAGCGTACACCGGGGAGCTGTTTTTT. Its translation: CASSRTAYTGELFF.

The CDR3 region has the DNA TGTGCCAGTGGACAGGGGGCCGAGGGGGAGCAGTACTTC. Its protein is CASGQGAEGEQYF. The chain employs TRBV19 and TRBJ2-7; 11 bases fit TRBD1. Germline CDR1 is LNHDA and CDR2 is SQIVND (reference sequence). CDR3 length: 13 amino acids. V lost 8 bases and J lost 7; bases outside the gene matches: 7.

The V and J genes are TRBV9 and TRBJ2-7; 14 bases line up with TRBD2. V shed 1 base, J shed 6 bases, and the junction held 9 bases outside the gene matches. Looked up from germline, CDR1 is SGDLS and CDR2 is YYNGEE. The CDR3 sequence is 17 residues long. CDR3 nucleotide sequence: TGTGCCAGCAGCGTATCCGGGACTAGCGGGAGCGGAAGCGAGCAGTACTTC. Amino acids: CASSVSGTSGSGSEQYF. Complete variable domain (other parts from reference TRBV9 and TRBJ2-7): DSGVTQTPKHLITATGQRVTLRCSPRSGDLSVYWYQQSLDQGLQFLIQYYNGEERAKGNILERFSAQQFPDLHSELNLSSLELGDSALYFCASSVSGTSGSGSEQYFGPGTRLTVT.

The gene calls are TRBV27 and TRBJ1-1; 7 bases fit TRBD1. The CDR3 sequence is 13 residues long. With V trimmed by 4 bases and J by 1 base, 0 bases remained unmatched. CDR1 and CDR2 from the germline V gene are MNHEY and SMNVEV (reference sequence). The CDR3 reads CASSWTGNTEAFF. The CDR3 DNA reads as TGTGCCAGCAGTTGGACAGGGAACACTGAAGCTTTCTTT.

V is TRBV19 and J is TRBJ2-1; D perhaps matches TRBD2 (5 bases). Germline CDR1 is LNHDA and CDR2 is SQIVND (reference sequence). The CDR3 has 16 amino acids. The germline V and J ends were trimmed by 0 bases and 4 bases, with 13 bases remaining between them. The CDR3 spells CASSIDLREKYNEQFF. DNA of the CDR3: TGTGCCAGTAGTATAGATTTGAGGGAGAAGTACAATGAGCAGTTCTTC.

In nucleotides, the CDR3 is TGCGCCAGCAGCCAAAAAGGGACAGGAGATAATTCACCCCTCCACTTT. Translated, it gives CASSQKGTGDNSPLHF. This chain links TRBV4-1 with TRBJ1-6; 8 bases map to TRBD1. The germline CDR1 and CDR2 sequences are MGHRA and YSYEKL. V shed 2 bases, J shed 5 bases, and the junction held 5 bases outside the gene matches. The CDR3 is made up of 16 amino acids.

In nucleotides, the CDR3 is TGTGCCAGCAGCTCTACAGGGTTATACGGCTACACCTTC. Translated: CASSSTGLYGYTF. The rearrangement links TRBV28 to TRBJ1-2, with a possible D match to TRBD1 (6 bases). V was clipped by 6 bases and J by 8 bases, with 16 bases between them. The V gene's germline CDR1 is MDHEN and CDR2 SYDVKM. CDR3 size: 13 residues.

The gene calls are TRBV5-1 and TRBJ1-2, with 7 positions matching TRBD1. V shed 5 bases, J shed 8 bases, and the junction held 9 bases outside the gene matches. This CDR3 is built from 13 residues. Germline V gene data show CDR1 as SGHRS and CDR2 as YFSETQ. The CDR3: CASSRTGDSGYTF. CDR3 nucleotide sequence: TGCGCCAGCAGTCGGACAGGAGATAGCGGCTACACCTTC.

The chain employs TRBV19 and TRBJ2-5, with 13 bases fitting TRBD2. The CDR3 runs 15 residues. The germline V gene encodes CDR1 LNHDA and CDR2 SQIVND (reference sequence). J gave up 5 bases and V 6 bases, and 6 bases lay outside the gene matches. CDR3 bases: TGTGCCAGTAGAACTAGCGGGGGGGCCGATGAGACCCAGTACTTC. Amino acids: CASRTSGGADETQYF.

The chain uses TRBV5-1 and TRBJ1-1; TRBD1 might be the D (6 bases). This CDR3 comprises 14 residues. Deletions cut 2 bases from V and 1 base from J, with 9 bases between. Germline V gene data show CDR1 as SGHRS and CDR2 as YFSETQ. The CDR3 nucleotides are TGCGCCAGCAGCTTCTCCAGGGGGAACACTGAAGCTTTCTTT. It encodes CASSFSRGNTEAFF.

The chain has TRBV9 and TRBJ1-2; 7 nucleotides align to TRBD1. Unmatched junction bases numbered 11, after V lost 2 bases and J lost 7 bases. Germline values: CDR1 SGDLS, CDR2 YYNGEE. The CDR3 length is 15 residues. The CDR3 sequence: CASSVRAEYRGGYTF. The CDR3 DNA follows: TGTGCCAGCAGCGTGCGGGCCGAATACAGGGGTGGCTACACCTTC.